The rows below give T cell receptor beta chains drawn from one sample of a study of T cells in Graves' hyperthyroidism and ophthalmopathy. TCRdb analysed the multiplex PCR reads with MiXCR anew, one entry per CDR3 protein. Of 650,000 to 700,000 distinct CDR3 sequences listed, roughly 17% were seen once; the top ten hold roughly a sixth. Sequencing was carried out using blood. These TCRs come from a man aged 45-60 years with Graves' hyperthyroidism. Each CDR3 is given with its conserved first and last residue. A D gene is named only where the DNA matches it firmly. Not every row has a clone size; where given, it reads once, few, many or a size class.

abundance | d_gene | j_gene | v_gene | len | CDR3aa | CDR3nt
many | TRBD1 | TRBJ2-7 | TRBV27 | 14 | CASTSPQGAYEQYF | TGTGCCAGCACCTCCCCGCAGGGGGCATACGAGCAGTACTTC
few | NA | TRBJ1-3 | TRBV28 | 18 | CASSFIRFELHSGNTIYF | TGTGCCAGCAGTTTTATTCGCTTTGAATTACACTCTGGAAACACCATATATTTT
many | NA | TRBJ1-6 | TRBV9 | 17 | CASSASPRGSYNSPLHF | TGTGCCAGCAGCGCCTCTCCTCGAGGGTCCTATAATTCACCCCTCCACTTT
few | NA | TRBJ2-2 | TRBV11-2 | 12 | CASSFIAGELFF | TGTGCCAGCAGCTTTATCGCCGGGGAGCTGTTTTTT
few | NA | TRBJ2-7 | TRBV25-1 | 12 | CASNEGSYEQYF | TGTGCCAGCAATGAGGGTTCCTACGAGCAGTACTTC
once | NA | TRBJ1-2 | TRBV28 | 14 | CASTYPGVGYGYTF | TGTGCCAGCACCTACCCCGGGGTCGGCTATGGCTACACCTTC
many | TRBD2 | TRBJ2-7 | TRBV6-2/TRBV6-3 | 17 | CASSSPRLAGVPYEQYF | TGTGCCAGCAGTAGCCCGAGACTAGCGGGAGTTCCCTACGAGCAGTACTTC
NA | NA | TRBJ2-1 | TRBV9 | 16 | CASSVDVRSSYNEQFF | TGTGCCAGCAGCGTAGATGTCAGGAGCTCCTACAATGAGCAGTTCTTC
many | TRBD2 | TRBJ2-1 | TRBV6-2/TRBV6-3 | 14 | CASNLLAGNNEQFF | TGTGCCAGCAACCTACTAGCGGGTAACAATGAGCAGTTCTTC
NA | NA | TRBJ2-2 | TRBV4-1 | 14 | CASSQDSLGGELFF | TGCGCCAGCAGCCAAGATAGTTTAGGCGGGGAGCTGTTTTTT
NA | NA | TRBJ1-2 | TRBV2 | 14 | CASADGRAPNGYTF | TGTGCCAGCGCGGACGGACGGGCTCCCAACGGCTACACCTTC
NA | TRBD2 | TRBJ2-1 | TRBV28 | 17 | CASSPPSGRVGYNEQFF | TGTGCCAGCAGTCCCCCTAGCGGGAGGGTGGGTTACAATGAGCAGTTCTTC
NA | TRBD2 | TRBJ2-2 | TRBV12-3/TRBV12-4 | 18 | CASSPSAGLAGNTGELFF | TGTGCCAGCAGTCCATCGGCGGGACTAGCGGGAAACACCGGGGAGCTGTTTTTT
few | NA | TRBJ1-1 | TRBV6-2/TRBV6-3 | 14 | CASSYQGLGTEAFF | TGTGCCAGCAGTTATCAGGGATTGGGGACTGAAGCTTTCTTT
many | TRBD2 | TRBJ2-3 | TRBV7-3 | 15 | CASSHGLAKADTQYF | TGTGCCAGCAGCCACGGACTAGCTAAGGCAGATACGCAGTATTTT
NA | NA | TRBJ2-1 | TRBV7-6 | 14 | CASTLGRRGNEQFF | TGTGCCAGCACCCTCGGAAGAAGGGGGAATGAGCAGTTCTTC
NA | TRBD1 | TRBJ1-6 | TRBV11-2 | 17 | CASSLGPDRLYNSPLHF | TGTGCCAGCAGCTTAGGCCCGGACAGGCTTTATAATTCACCCCTCCACTTT
few | NA | TRBJ1-1 | TRBV9 | 13 | CASSRPPNTEAFF | TGTGCCAGCAGTCGGCCCCCGAACACTGAAGCTTTCTTT
NA | NA | TRBJ1-5 | TRBV6-9 | 16 | CATLYRDSQFNQPQHF | TGTGCCACATTATACCGGGACTCCCAATTCAATCAGCCCCAGCATTTT
many | NA | TRBJ2-1 | TRBV3-1 | 15 | CASSQRGATYNEQFF | TGTGCCAGCAGCCAAAGAGGAGCCACCTACAATGAGCAGTTCTTC
NA | NA | TRBJ2-2 | TRBV15 | 15 | CATSRGKWGTGELFF | TGTGCCACCAGCAGAGGCAAATGGGGGACCGGGGAGCTGTTTTTT
NA | TRBD1 | TRBJ1-1 | TRBV28 | 16 | CASRRGQGAVSTEAFF | TGTGCCAGCAGAAGGGGACAGGGGGCTGTCAGCACTGAAGCTTTCTTT
many | NA | TRBJ1-6 | TRBV30 | 14 | CAWSVTWGNSPLHF | TGTGCCTGGAGTGTCACGTGGGGGAATTCACCCCTCCACTTT
many | NA | TRBJ2-6 | TRBV18 | 18 | CASSPLVPGTATANVLTF | TGTGCCAGCTCACCTCTCGTACCAGGGACGGCCACGGCCAACGTCCTGACTTTC
once | NA | TRBJ1-1 | TRBV19 | 12 | CASSIDGVEAFF | TGTGCCAGTAGTATAGACGGAGTTGAAGCTTTCTTT
NA | NA | TRBJ2-1 | TRBV30 | 14 | CAWSVQGGYNEQFF | TGTGCCTGGAGTGTACAGGGCGGTTACAATGAGCAGTTCTTC
few | TRBD2 | TRBJ2-1 | TRBV27 | 15 | CASSFVAGAYNEQFF | TGTGCCAGCAGTTTCGTAGCGGGGGCCTACAATGAGCAGTTCTTC
few | TRBD1 | TRBJ1-2 | TRBV12-5 | 11 | CVLQGNYGYTF | TGTGTCTTACAGGGGAACTATGGCTACACCTTC